The clone carrying this T cell receptor beta chain was counted at least ten times. Its specificity is unknown. Unique molecular identifiers were attached to individual cDNA molecules. TCRdb re-derived calls from the 5' RACE reads in MiXCR, one entry per CDR3 protein. The sample shows tens of thousands of distinct CDR3 sequences, 6.5% of them seen only once. The record originates from a study of early T cells in non-severe SARS-CoV-2 infection. At the level of the study: The authors sequenced bulk RNA from unsorted whole blood, leaving chains unpaired.

V gave up 5 bases and J gave up 4 bases, with 12 bases separating them. This CDR3 is 13 amino acids long. Germline-derived CDR1 and CDR2 are LNHDA and SQIVND (reference sequence). The study's findings and limits: Database matching using VDJdb favored anti-spike CD8 responses, with private and CD4 specificities left missing.

Sequencing used whole blood, obtained at baseline. The genes are TRBV19 and TRBJ2-7; perhaps TRBD1 as D (5 bases). This TCR was recovered from an adult who was a healthcare worker with PCR-confirmed SARS-CoV-2 infection or an uninfected control (not recorded which). The CDR3 loop is CASSPLDKYEQYF. Written as DNA, the CDR3 is TGTGCCAGTAGTCCTCTGGACAAATACGAGCAGTACTTC.